The clone carrying this T cell receptor (beta chain) came up a few times. Its antigen is unknown. V dropped 1 base and J dropped 9; count of bases not matched to a gene: 5. CDR1 is MNHEY and CDR2 is SMNVEV in the germline V gene (reference sequence). The length of the CDR3 is 14 residues. The data were taken from a study of T cells in Graves' hyperthyroidism and ophthalmopathy. Whole-study results and caveats: From stable hyperthyroidism, ophthalmopathy was set apart by a 13 V-J model. Expanded thyroid clonotypes (above 0.001) were mostly also found in blood.

In the ophthalmopathy cohort, Clinical Activity Score was at least 3, NOSPECS grade at least 4, and duration under 3 months. The study excluded patients with uncontrolled infection, other autoimmune disease, pregnancy or lactation. TCR beta CDR3 region amplification was performed from RNA transcripts. With the HTBI primer set, the TCR CDR3 went through a first round of RT-PCR. TCRdb itself ran the multiplex PCR reads through MiXCR, one entry per CDR3 protein. The table shows roughly 600,000 distinct CDR3 sequences, with roughly 15% occurring only once. Input material: blood. The source of this sequence is a woman aged 45-65 years with Graves' ophthalmopathy. This chain joins TRBV27 and TRBJ2-1; 8 positions agree with TRBD2. The CDR3 DNA reads TGTGCCAGCAGTTTATATCCGGGGGGGGGTGAGCAGTTCTTC. This codes for CASSLYPGGGEQFF.